The 21 T cell receptor beta chains listed next were all sequenced from one sample in a study of cytomegalovirus exposure and HLA in healthy donors. The protocol was immunoSEQ multiplex PCR, while the TCRdb copy is restricted to in-frame clones and leaves out a portion. The sample records more than 110,000 clones, roughly 81% being singletons. Sequencing used PBMCs. The receptors were gathered from a woman aged 30 to 39 in good health and CMV-seronegative.

The chain joins TRBV2 to TRBJ2-5, with D tentatively TRBD2 (6 bases). The CDR3 has 14 residues. V lost 4 bases and J 5 bases, leaving 14 bases between the germline ends. Germline V lookup: CDR1 SNHLY, CDR2 FYNNEI. The DNA of the CDR3 is TGTGCCAGCAGTGTGGGGGGTTTAAGGGAGACCCAGTACTTC. Translated, it gives CASSVGGLRETQYF.

V and J are TRBV6-1 and TRBJ2-7, with a tentative D call TRBD1 (6 bases). Per germline, CDR1 MNHNS and CDR2 SASEGT. This CDR3 is built from 14 residues. V dropped 3 bases and J dropped 3 bases, with 12 bases sitting between them. The CDR3 coding sequence is TGTGCCAGCAGTGAGATAGGACAGTACTACGAGCAGTACTTC. This gives the protein CASSEIGQYYEQYF.

Many counts were recorded for this clone. The genes are TRBV11-2 and TRBJ2-6, with 8 bases lining up with TRBD2. This CDR3 has 17 amino acids. Trimming took 7 bases from V and 4 from J; bases not matched to a gene: 12. CDR1 is SGHAT and CDR2 is FQNNGV in the germline V gene. CDR3 sequence: CASTPLRGAEGANVLTF. As DNA, the CDR3 is TGTGCCAGCACCCCCTTGCGGGGGGCTGAAGGGGCCAACGTCCTGACTTTC.

The rearrangement uses TRBV30 and TRBJ2-3; 11 positions match TRBD2. Unmatched junction bases numbered 8, after V lost 4 bases and J lost 2 bases. The germline V gene has CDR1 GTSNPN and CDR2 SVGIG (reference sequence). The CDR3 has 16 residues. The CDR3 reads CAWMRTSGRLTDTQYF. CDR3 coding DNA: TGTGCCTGGATGAGGACTAGCGGGCGTCTCACAGATACGCAGTATTTT.

CDR3 loop: CASSLRQGANYGYTF. The CDR3, as DNA: TGTGCCAGCAGCTTGCGGCAGGGCGCTAACTATGGCTACACCTTC. V is TRBV5-8 and J is TRBJ1-2, with D tentatively TRBD1 (5 bases). V lost 1 base to trimming and J lost 0 bases, with 10 bases between them. Germline V gives CDR1 SGHTS, CDR2 YDEGEE. The CDR3 is 15 residues long.

The chain links TRBV5-5 to TRBJ1-1; TRBD1 is a possible D gene (5 bases). The V gene's germline CDR1 is SGHKS and CDR2 YYEKEE (reference sequence). CDR3 length: 14 residues. Between the trimmed V and J ends, which lost 0 bases and 0 bases, there was a span of 6 bases. The CDR3 is CASSLDRLNTEAFF. CDR3 sequence (DNA): TGTGCCAGCAGCTTGGACAGGTTGAACACTGAAGCTTTCTTT.

This clone appeared a single time. The chain is built from TRBV7-3 and TRBJ1-5; a weak D match, TRBD1 (6 bases). Trimming cost V 2 bases and J 5 bases, with 13 bases left between them. This CDR3 region has 15 residues. Germline lookup yields CDR1 SGHTA and CDR2 FQGTGA. The CDR3 loop is CASSLDGTSHQPQHF. CDR3 bases: TGTGCCAGCAGCTTAGACGGGACATCCCATCAGCCCCAGCATTTT.

Comment on this clone: Mismatch with germline at one junction end may stem from a read error. J is TRBJ1-2 and V is TRBV7-2, with 9 positions matching TRBD1. There are 12 residues in the CDR3. Germline lookup yields CDR1 SGHTA and CDR2 FQGNSA. This chain's CDR3 is CASSGKGTGSSF. CDR3 in DNA: TGTGCCAGCAGCGGGAAGGGGACAGGGTCATCCTTC. Filled out from reference TRBV7-2 and TRBJ1-2, the complete variable domain reads GAGVSQSPSNKVTEKGKDVELRCDPISGHTALYWYRQSLGQGLEFLIYFQGNSAPDKSGLPSDRFSAERTGGSVSTLTIQRTQQEDSAVYLCASSGKGTGSSFGSGTRLTVV.

V is TRBV2 and J is TRBJ2-3; 8 nucleotides agree with TRBD1. CDR1 and CDR2 (germline): SNHLY, FYNNEI. The CDR3 totals 15 residues. The V segment lost 4 bases and the J segment 5 bases; nucleotides outside the gene matches: 8. CDR3 loop: CASSVRQGAVDTQYF. DNA of the CDR3: TGTGCCAGCAGTGTGCGGCAGGGGGCAGTAGATACGCAGTATTTT.

This rearrangement joins TRBV6-1 to TRBJ1-2; 8 bases map to TRBD1. The J segment lost 7 bases and the V segment lost 6 bases, leaving 10 bases of the junction unmatched. This CDR3 contains 14 residues. The germline V gene encodes CDR1 MNHNS and CDR2 SASEGT. CDR3 DNA sequence: TGTGCCAGCAGACCTTGGACAGGGACGTCTGGCTACACCTTC. It codes for CASRPWTGTSGYTF.

The chain links TRBV30 to TRBJ1-4; 9 nucleotides line up with TRBD1. The ends lost 4 bases at V and 5 bases at J; junction bases unmatched: 8. Germline assignment: CDR1 GTSNPN and CDR2 SVGIG (reference sequence). This CDR3 comprises 15 residues. The CDR3 region is CAWNPQGTGNEKLFF. The CDR3 coding sequence is TGTGCCTGGAACCCCCAAGGGACAGGGAATGAAAAACTGTTTTTT.

This CDR3 reads CASSYWAGTNYGYTF. The CDR3 DNA reads TGTGCCAGCAGTTACTGGGCAGGGACTAACTATGGCTACACCTTC. V gene TRBV6-6 combines with J gene TRBJ1-2; possible D gene TRBD1, 5 bases. Germline V CDR1 and CDR2: MNHNY, SVGAGI (reference sequence). CDR3 size: 15 residues. Trimming left V 1 base short and J 0 bases short, with 9 bases between.

This clone has only one observation. CDR3 coding DNA: TGTGCCAGCAGCTCTACAGGGCACTCGGGCGAGCAGTACTTC. Residues: CASSSTGHSGEQYF. This sequence joins TRBV7-9 and TRBJ2-7, with D perhaps TRBD1 (6 bases). The germline CDR1 and CDR2 sequences are SEHNR and FQNEAQ (reference sequence). Deletions cut 4 bases from V and 6 bases from J, with 16 bases between. The CDR3 has 14 residues. The full variable domain, with the rest looked up from reference TRBV7-9 and TRBJ2-7, is DTGVSQNPRHKITKRGQNVTFRCDPISEHNRLYWYRQTLGQGPEFLTYFQNEAQLEKSRLLSDRFSAERPKGSFSTLEIQRTEQGDSAMYLCASSSTGHSGEQYFGPGTRLTVT.

The chain has TRBV30 and TRBJ2-3, with D possibly matching TRBD1 (5 bases). Per germline, CDR1 GTSNPN and CDR2 SVGIG (reference sequence). This CDR3 has 11 residues. The V end was cut by 4 bases, the J end by 6 bases, with 8 bases between. The CDR3: CAWKTADTQYF. Written as DNA, the CDR3 is TGTGCCTGGAAGACAGCCGATACGCAGTATTTT.

The rearrangement uses TRBV5-1 and TRBJ1-1; D gene uncertain. CDR3 length: 13 amino acids. Germline values: CDR1 SGHRS, CDR2 YFSETQ. V lost 4 bases to trimming and J lost 3 bases, with 10 bases between them. The CDR3 sequence is CASSPESYTEAFF. CDR3 nucleotides: TGCGCCAGCAGCCCCGAGTCTTACACTGAAGCTTTCTTT.

The chain recombines TRBV5-1 with TRBJ1-2; TRBD1 might be the D (5 bases). V dropped 6 bases and J dropped 3 bases, with 15 bases sitting between them. Germline V gene sequence: CDR1 SGHRS, CDR2 YFSETQ. The CDR3 consists of 14 residues. CDR3 in amino acids: CASKVQASDYGYTF. The CDR3 coding sequence is TGCGCCAGCAAAGTACAGGCATCGGACTATGGCTACACCTTC.

V usage is TRBV18 and J usage is TRBJ2-3, with 9 bases identical to TRBD1. The CDR3 is made up of 15 amino acids. V was clipped by 4 bases and J by 1 base; unmatched bases: 3. In germline, CDR1 is KGHSH, CDR2 LQKENI. The CDR3 is CASSRGQGGTDTQYF. CDR3 nucleotide sequence: TGTGCCAGCTCACGGGGACAGGGAGGCACAGATACGCAGTATTTT. Looking up the rest from reference TRBV18 and TRBJ2-3 gives the full variable domain: NAGVMQNPRHLVRRRGQEARLRCSPMKGHSHVYWYRQLPEEGLKFMVYLQKENIIDESGMPKERFSAEFPKEGPSILRIQQVVRGDSAAYFCASSRGQGGTDTQYFGPGTRLTVL.

The chain recombines TRBV6-1 with TRBJ1-5; possibly TRBD1 for D (5 bases). This CDR3 is 14 amino acids long. The V end lost 4 bases, the J end lost 4 bases, and 11 bases lay between the germline ends. CDR1 MNHNS and CDR2 SASEGT come from the germline V gene. CDR3 sequence: CASSAGRGNQPQHF. The CDR3 DNA is TGTGCCAGCAGTGCGGGACGGGGGAATCAGCCCCAGCATTTT.

Here the CDR3 reads CASSLTGSETQYF. The CDR3 nucleotides read TGTGCCAGCAGCCTGACAGGATCAGAGACCCAGTACTTC. The J gene is TRBJ2-5, the V gene TRBV5-6, with D possibly matching TRBD1 (6 bases). This CDR3 comprises 13 residues. CDR1 and CDR2 from the germline V gene are SGHDT and YYEEEE. V was cut by 4 bases and J by 4 bases, with 11 bases left in between.

Written as DNA, the CDR3 is TGTGCCAGCTCATTACGGGACAATGGAGGCTACACCTTC. It encodes CASSLRDNGGYTF. This chain joins TRBV27 and TRBJ1-2, with D possibly matching TRBD1 (6 bases). V gave up 8 bases and J gave up 8 bases, with 18 bases separating them. The CDR3 loop spans 13 amino acids. Germline CDR1 reads MNHEY; CDR2 reads SMNVEV (reference sequence).

This clone was detected once. CDR3 protein: CASSVEHQPPTDTQYF. DNA for the CDR3: TGTGCCAGCAGCGTAGAGCACCAACCACCCACAGATACGCAGTATTTT. The chain links TRBV9 to TRBJ2-3; D gene uncertain. The CDR3 is 16 residues long. V was trimmed by 0 bases and J by 2 bases, leaving 13 bases between them. The germline CDR1 and CDR2 sequences are SGDLS and YYNGEE.